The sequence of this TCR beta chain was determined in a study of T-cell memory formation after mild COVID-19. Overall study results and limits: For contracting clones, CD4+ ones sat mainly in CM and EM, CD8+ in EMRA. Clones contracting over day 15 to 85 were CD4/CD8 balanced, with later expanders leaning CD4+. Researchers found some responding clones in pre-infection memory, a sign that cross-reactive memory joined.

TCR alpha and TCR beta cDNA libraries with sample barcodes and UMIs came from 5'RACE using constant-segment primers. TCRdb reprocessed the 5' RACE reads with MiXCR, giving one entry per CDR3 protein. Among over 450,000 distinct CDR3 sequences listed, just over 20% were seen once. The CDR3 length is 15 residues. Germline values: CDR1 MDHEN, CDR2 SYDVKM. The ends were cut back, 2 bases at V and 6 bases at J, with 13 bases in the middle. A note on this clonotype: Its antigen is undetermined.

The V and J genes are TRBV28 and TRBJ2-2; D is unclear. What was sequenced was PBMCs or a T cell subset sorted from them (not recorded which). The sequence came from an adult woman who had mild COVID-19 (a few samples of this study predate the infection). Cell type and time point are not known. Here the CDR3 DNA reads TGTGCCAGCAGTTTACAGACCACATGGTCCGGGGAGCTGTTTTTT. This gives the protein CASSLQTTWSGELFF.